This T cell receptor (beta chain) is drawn from a study of T cell repertoires in cytomegalovirus infection. At the level of the study: Matching HLA type and CMV infection were both indicated by public TCR beta signatures.

Trimming took 4 bases from V and 10 from J; bases not matched to a gene: 5. This CDR3 has 15 residues. Germline-derived CDR1 and CDR2 are KGHDR and SFDVKD. One entry per CDR3 protein results from TCRdb running MiXCR on the reads. The table has approximately 470,000 distinct CDR3 sequences, roughly 42% seen once. Overall study results and limits: What dominated the ex vivo response were HLA-C-restricted CMV-specific TCR beta clonotypes.

On this clonotype: What it recognizes is unknown.

Here the sequenced sample was cultured PBMCs, taken from culture after CMV antigen stimulation. The TCR was taken from a human donor in good health (CMV status not recorded). Some clones in this sample may be carry-over from other donors' samples. V and J are TRBV24-1 and TRBJ2-1; 14 nucleotides agree with TRBD2. CDR3 bases: TGTGCCACCAGTGAAGGACTAGCGGGAGGCAACGAGCAGTTCTTC. The encoded protein is CATSEGLAGGNEQFF.